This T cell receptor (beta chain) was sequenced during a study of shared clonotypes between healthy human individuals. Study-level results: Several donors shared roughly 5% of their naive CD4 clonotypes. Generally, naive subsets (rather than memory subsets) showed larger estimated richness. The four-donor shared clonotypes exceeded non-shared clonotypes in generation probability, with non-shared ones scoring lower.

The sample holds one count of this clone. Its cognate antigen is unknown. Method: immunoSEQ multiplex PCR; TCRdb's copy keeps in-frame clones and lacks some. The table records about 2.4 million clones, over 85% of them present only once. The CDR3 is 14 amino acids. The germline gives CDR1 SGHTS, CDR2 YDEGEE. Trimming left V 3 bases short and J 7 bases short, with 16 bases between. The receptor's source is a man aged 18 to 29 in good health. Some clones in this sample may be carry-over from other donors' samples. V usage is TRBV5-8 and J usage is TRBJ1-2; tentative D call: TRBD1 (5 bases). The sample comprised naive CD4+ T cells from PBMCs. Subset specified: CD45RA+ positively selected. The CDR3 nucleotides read TGTGCCAGCAGCTGGGCCGGGACGGCGGGTGGCTACACCTTC. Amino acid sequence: CASSWAGTAGGYTF.